The rows below give T cell receptor beta chains drawn from one sample of a study of T cell repertoires in cytomegalovirus infection. TCRdb re-analysed the reads in MiXCR, keeping a single row per CDR3 protein. The sample lists around 450,000 distinct CDR3 sequences; about a third were seen once. Input material: PBMCs. All receptors come from a human donor in good health (CMV status not recorded). Some clones in this sample may be carry-over from other donors' samples. Both conserved end residues are part of each CDR3. D genes are given only for firm matches. Clone size is shown for a subset of rows, as once, few, many or a class of expanded clone.

TRBJ2-7	.	TRBD2	14	TRBV19	CASSPRTSNYEQYF	TGTGCCAGTAGTCCTCGGACTAGCAACTACGAGCAGTACTTC
TRBJ2-7	.	TRBD1	15	TRBV5-6	CASTRDRGRVYEQYF	TGTGCCAGTACACGGGACAGGGGGCGCGTTTACGAGCAGTACTTC
TRBJ1-5	few	.	14	TRBV5-4	CASSSQGDRQPQHF	TGTGCCAGCAGTTCTCAGGGTGATCGACAGCCCCAGCATTTT
TRBJ1-1	many	.	16	TRBV7-2	CASSLAPNMGNTEAFF	TGTGCCAGCAGCTTAGCACCCAATATGGGGAACACTGAAGCTTTCTTT
TRBJ2-1	few	.	19	TRBV24-1	CATSDLRVEGFGAYNEQFF	TGTGCCACCAGTGATTTGCGGGTAGAGGGGTTTGGGGCCTACAATGAGCAGTTCTTC
TRBJ1-4	.	TRBD1	15	TRBV9	CASSPADRGHEKLFF	TGTGCCAGCAGCCCTGCGGACAGGGGGCATGAAAAACTGTTTTTT
TRBJ2-1	.	TRBD2	16	TRBV6-2/TRBV6-3	CASSYSTSGGLGEQFF	TGTGCCAGCAGTTACTCTACTAGCGGGGGGCTTGGTGAGCAGTTCTTC
TRBJ1-5	.	.	16	TRBV4-1	CASSQEPGVRGQPQHF	TGCGCCAGCAGCCAAGAGCCAGGGGTTAGAGGACAGCCCCAGCATTTT
TRBJ2-7	.	TRBD2	15	TRBV10-3	CAISESSGGTGEQYF	TGTGCCATCAGTGAGTCCAGCGGGGGGACGGGGGAGCAGTACTTC
TRBJ2-7	.	TRBD1	16	TRBV5-4	CASSWGDRGLSDEQYF	TGTGCCAGCAGCTGGGGGGACAGGGGCTTATCGGACGAGCAGTACTTC
TRBJ2-5	.	.	14	TRBV5-1	CASSLISHGETQYF	TGCGCCAGCAGCTTGATTAGCCACGGAGAGACCCAGTACTTC
TRBJ2-1	.	TRBD1	15	TRBV6-1	CASSSMGQVINEQFF	TGTGCCAGCAGCAGCATGGGACAGGTGATTAATGAGCAGTTCTTC
TRBJ1-5	few	.	14	TRBV6-5	CASSSEGRDQPQHF	TGTGCCAGCAGCTCAGAAGGGAGAGATCAGCCCCAGCATTTT
TRBJ2-7	.	TRBD2	21	TRBV7-2	CASSLRDVASGGSRSSYEQYF	TGTGCCAGCAGCTTACGTGACGTGGCTAGCGGGGGGTCCAGGAGCTCCTACGAGCAGTACTTC
TRBJ1-1	many	.	14	TRBV7-2	CASSLGGTGLEAFF	TGTGCCAGCAGCTTAGGGGGCACGGGGCTTGAAGCTTTCTTT
TRBJ2-7	many	.	12	TRBV7-2	CASSLSRGEQYF	TGTGCCAGCAGCTTGAGCCGTGGCGAGCAGTACTTC
TRBJ1-4	.	.	15	TRBV2	CASSANWGANEKLFF	TGTGCCAGCAGTGCCAACTGGGGAGCTAATGAAAAACTGTTTTTT
TRBJ2-3	.	.	17	TRBV6-5	CASSPLGDFLSTDTQYF	TGTGCCAGCAGTCCACTTGGGGACTTTCTTAGCACAGATACGCAGTATTTT
TRBJ1-5	.	TRBD1	15	TRBV28	CASSRTTGGNQPQHF	TGTGCCAGCAGTCGGACGACAGGGGGAAATCAGCCCCAGCATTTT
TRBJ2-7	few	TRBD1	12	TRBV6-5	CASSYRTGKQYF	TGTGCCAGCAGTTACCGGACAGGGAAGCAGTACTTC
TRBJ2-7	.	.	12	TRBV6-2/TRBV6-3	CASKDASYEQYF	TGTGCCAGCAAAGATGCCTCCTACGAGCAGTACTTC
TRBJ1-4	.	.	16	TRBV19	CASSNLRPATNEKLFF	TGTGCCAGTAGTAATTTACGGCCAGCAACTAATGAAAAACTGTTTTTT
TRBJ2-2	many	.	15	TRBV7-2	CASSPGTPPGGELFF	TGTGCCAGCAGCCCCGGGACACCCCCGGGCGGGGAGCTGTTTTTT